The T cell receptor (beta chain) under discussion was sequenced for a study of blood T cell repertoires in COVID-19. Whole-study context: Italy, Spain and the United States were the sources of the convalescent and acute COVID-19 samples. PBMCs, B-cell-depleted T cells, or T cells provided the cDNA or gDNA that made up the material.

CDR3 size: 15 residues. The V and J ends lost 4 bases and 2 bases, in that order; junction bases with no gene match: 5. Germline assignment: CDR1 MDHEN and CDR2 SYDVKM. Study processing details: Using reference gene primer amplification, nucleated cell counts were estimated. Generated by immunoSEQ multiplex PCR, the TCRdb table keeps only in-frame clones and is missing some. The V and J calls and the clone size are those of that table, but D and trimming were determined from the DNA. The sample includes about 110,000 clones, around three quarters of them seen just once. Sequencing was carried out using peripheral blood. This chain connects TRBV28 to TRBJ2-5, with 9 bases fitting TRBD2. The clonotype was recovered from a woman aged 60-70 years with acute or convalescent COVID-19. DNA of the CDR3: TGTGCCAGCAGTTCGCCTGCGGGGGGGCAAGAGACCCAGTACTTC. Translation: CASSSPAGGQETQYF.